A selection of T cell receptor beta chains follows, all from one sample in a study of blood T cell repertoires in COVID-19. Sequenced by immunoSEQ multiplex PCR; TCRdb stores in-frame clones only, minus some. The sample carries around 100,000 clones, about 80% recorded once. Material: peripheral blood. The receptors stem from a human donor in a cohort sampled during active COVID-19. CDR3s include the opening cysteine and the closing phenylalanine or tryptophan. Each record gives: clone size, V gene, CDR3 protein. Part of the rows lack a size; the others show once, few, many or a class for expanded clones.

>-|TRBV6-5
CASSNQLGPMLFF
>-|TRBV28
CASSSPRKGAYEQYF
>-|TRBV6-5
CASRRGGAGTEAFF
>-|TRBV6-2/TRBV6-3
CASSLSTGNTIYF
>-|TRBV20-1
CSASWAGSNQPQHF
>-|TRBV7-8
CASSSPTSGLTSTDTQYF
>many|TRBV29-1
CSVVGVGGVVNEQFF
>-|TRBV7-9
CASSLEAGGQSSYNSPLHF
>-|TRBV7-9
CASSLKRGGTTTTYEQYF
>-|TRBV5-1
CASSTGGDNQPQHF
>-|TRBV12-3/TRBV12-4
CASTLDIDEKLFF
>-|TRBV7-8
CASSLEFLDRGVGYTF
>-|TRBV3-1/TRBV3-2
CASSQGTGLQPQHF
>-|TRBV5-6
CASSHGTGNTEAFF
>-|TRBV10-3
CAISEGQGATNEKLFF
>few|TRBV6-1
CASSDLGQGGETQYF
>-|TRBV5-1
CASSEKPGLGGHEQYF
>-|TRBV3-1/TRBV3-2
CASSRHRFAGGGNEQFF
>-|TRBV24-1
CATSAGSSGANVLTF
>-|TRBV27
CASSLLAGGTDEQYF
>-|TRBV6-5
CASSIGTAYGYTF
>few|TRBV2
CASSGLAGVGEQFF
>few|TRBV7-2
CASSQGSRVDSYGYTF
>-|TRBV6-5
CASTLQGHTGELFF
>-|TRBV2
CASREQGAAYNEQFF
>-|TRBV28
CASSLSRQGAREQYF
>-|TRBV4-3
CASSQALASSGANVLTF
>-|TRBV7-8
CASSPVAGQNTGELFF
>few|TRBV6-4
CASSQGANSPLHF
>-|TRBV3-1/TRBV3-2
CASGSYGGVGNTIYF
>-|TRBV29-1
CSVGLGTGTEAFF
>-|TRBV20-1
CSASVGQSQETQYF
>-|TRBV28
CASSLMWRGSSGNTIYF
>-|TRBV4-3
CASSQGTSGARAQYF
>-|TRBV12-3/TRBV12-4
CASSLGGGTEAFF
>-|TRBV2
CASSEARPEKLFF
>few|TRBV24-1
CATSDPTGTANYGYTF
>-|TRBV6-5
CASSYRGGHTF
>-|TRBV25-1
CASGRDSYNEQFF
>-|TRBV5-1
CASSFQAGEGNEQFF
>-|TRBV18
CASHGQRGAGTEAFF
>once|TRBV12-3/TRBV12-4
CASRRGGAGELFF
>-|TRBV7-9
CASSEGTGMNTEAFF
>-|TRBV19
CASSTSGQGEPLHF
>-|TRBV19
CASSIGTEGRPAFF
>-|TRBV5-1
CASLNGAGTEAFF
>-|TRBV18
CASSPLGQPNQPQHF
>-|TRBV6-5
CASSPDNSPLHF
>-|TRBV19
CASSRLRGGLYEQYF
>-|TRBV11-2
CASSSDRTSGRGDIQYF
>once|TRBV19
CASRPTSGGVNEQFF
>-|TRBV7-2
CASSLGGTSSDTQYF
>few|TRBV6-5
CASKWGGPAEQFF
>-|TRBV5-1
CASSLVAGGSRGDEQFF
>-|TRBV2
CASRARQPNTGELFF
>-|TRBV18
CASSPAAGANTGELFF
>-|TRBV10-3
CAISGGTGSPLHF
>few|TRBV5-5
CASSLGQGSYNSPLHF
>-|TRBV7-3
CASSKQGAGEAFF